A single T cell receptor beta chain is shown here with its context. This specimen belongs to a study of blood T cell repertoires in COVID-19. The protocol was immunoSEQ multiplex PCR, while the TCRdb copy is restricted to in-frame clones and leaves out a portion. Counted here are almost 400,000 clones, approximately 87% occurring once; the ten biggest clones make up more than 0.85%. The CDR3 is made up of 13 amino acids. Germline V gene sequence: CDR1 MRHNA, CDR2 SNTAGT. Trimming pared 10 bases from V and 8 bases from J, leaving 17 bases between. The material sequenced was PBMCs or T cells enriched from blood (not recorded which). The receptor comes from a woman aged 25-40 years with acute COVID-19. The rearrangement links TRBV6-4 to TRBJ1-4; possibly TRBD1 for D (5 bases). This chain's CDR3 is CANPIGGAEKLFF. The CDR3 DNA reads as TGTGCCAACCCCATAGGAGGGGCCGAAAAACTGTTTTTT.